What follows is one TCR beta chain and its context. Its binding antigen is unknown. Base quality data are lacking; no much larger clone is found one base away. The data are from a study of T-cell memory formation after mild COVID-19 listed by TCRdb under 2021. Regarding the study in general: TCR sequence clusters from the two donors were largely donor specific. Longitudinal TCRalpha and TCRbeta repertoire sequencing tracked T-cell clones expanding and contracting after mild COVID-19 in a couple of donors. Two young, previously healthy adult volunteers, one female and one male, were included in the cohort.

Ficoll-Paque density gradient centrifugation was used to isolate PBMCs. Sequencer: Illumina NovaSeq 6000. TCRalpha and TCRbeta cDNA libraries were constructed by 5'RACE with constant-segment primers, with sample barcodes and unique molecular identifiers being introduced. RNA was extracted from every sample with Trizol reagent. Libraries were amplified in two PCR steps, with a second sample barcode and Illumina TruSeq adapters added in the second step. Sequencing of libraries was performed on an Illumina NovaSeq with 2 x 150 bp paired-end reads. The original pipeline was this. The reads were demultiplexed and collapsed into UMI-guided consensus sequences using migec v1.2.7. Using mixcr v2.1.11, UMI consensuses were aligned to TRA and TRB V and J templates and then assembled into clonotypes. Expanded or contracted clonotypes were those called significant by both edgeR and NoisET, with noise models trained on biological replicates. For edgeR calls, a false discovery rate-adjusted p below 0.01 and a log2 fold-change threshold of 1 were applied. As an exploratory analysis of dynamics, PCA with hierarchical clustering was applied to max-normalized trajectories of the 1000 most abundant clonotypes. Each responding clone was given a CD4 or CD8 phenotype based on the CD4+ and CD8+ repertoires, which had been sequenced separately. In-frame beta chains were kept once TCRdb had trimmed the public reads at Q25 with fastp and called clones with MiXCR. Every entry covers one CDR3 protein and lists the most common genes and DNA from its rows. For this entry, the V and J calls and clone size follow TCRdb and not the study's own pipeline. In all, the sample holds 55,000 to 75,000 distinct CDR3 sequences, and around 30% of those were seen once. Roughly 44% of the sample comes from the top ten.

What the research found in general, with its limitations: Contracting CD4+ clones turned up mainly in the CM and EM memory subsets, whereas EMRA was where CD8+ clones were enriched. Only a couple of mild cases were covered by the study, and larger cohorts that include severe cases with pre-infection samples were considered necessary. From day 15 to 85, contracting clones showed balanced CD4/CD8 phenotypes, whereas a second wave of clones that expanded from day 15 to 37 leaned towards CD4+. SARS-CoV-2 specificity of the second-wave clones peaking on day 37 was not confirmed. Some responding clones were detected in pre-infection memory, which suggested that pre-existing cross-reactive memory T cells had joined the SARS-CoV-2 response.

CDR1 and CDR2 are read off the germline V gene as SGHRS and YFSETQ. From the cysteine up to the phenylalanine, the CDR3 has a length of 18 residues. Only the CDR3 region is kept as DNA, spanning 54 bases read in frame from base 1. The V end loses 0 bases and the J end loses 0 bases, and a stretch of 16 bases separates them. This clonotype was sampled from a young man who had mild COVID-19 (a few samples of this study predate the infection). The sample titles of this study are shuffled in the database, so cell type and time point are left out; the donor was told from shared clones. Recombination joined TRBV5-1 with TRBJ2-1, with TRBD2 perhaps the D gene, on 6 matching bases. Sample: PBMCs or a T cell subset sorted from them (not recorded which). The DNA is TGCGCCAGCAGCTTGGCCGGGGGATGGTTATACTCCTACAATGAGCAGTTCTTC. Translated, it gives CASSLAGGWLYSYNEQFF.